This TCR beta chain stems from a study of cytomegalovirus exposure and HLA in healthy donors. The PCR was carried out with 60 Vbeta primers and 13 Jbeta primers. Sequenced by immunoSEQ multiplex PCR; TCRdb stores in-frame clones only, minus some. In the table there are approximately 190,000 clones, more than 65% of which are singletons. Notes on the study in general: Rare TCR sequences dominated, though some public TCRs recurred in many donors. In terms of immune exposure information, only CMV serostatus was available. Cytomegalovirus association was assigned to more than 150 TCR beta chains.

In regard to this clone: Antigen unknown.

As for the donors, each was a healthy bone marrow donor. This CDR3 is built from 17 residues. Trimming cost V 4 bases and J 2 bases; bases outside gene matches: 8. The germline V gene has CDR1 SGHNT and CDR2 YYREEE (reference sequence). The source of this sequence is a man aged 50-60 years in good health and CMV-seronegative. Sequences were obtained from PBMCs. The gene calls are TRBV5-4 and TRBJ2-1, with 11 bases identical to TRBD1. The CDR3 is CASSPPSDRGPYNEQFF. The CDR3 DNA reads as TGTGCCAGCAGCCCGCCATCGGACAGGGGGCCCTACAATGAGCAGTTCTTC.